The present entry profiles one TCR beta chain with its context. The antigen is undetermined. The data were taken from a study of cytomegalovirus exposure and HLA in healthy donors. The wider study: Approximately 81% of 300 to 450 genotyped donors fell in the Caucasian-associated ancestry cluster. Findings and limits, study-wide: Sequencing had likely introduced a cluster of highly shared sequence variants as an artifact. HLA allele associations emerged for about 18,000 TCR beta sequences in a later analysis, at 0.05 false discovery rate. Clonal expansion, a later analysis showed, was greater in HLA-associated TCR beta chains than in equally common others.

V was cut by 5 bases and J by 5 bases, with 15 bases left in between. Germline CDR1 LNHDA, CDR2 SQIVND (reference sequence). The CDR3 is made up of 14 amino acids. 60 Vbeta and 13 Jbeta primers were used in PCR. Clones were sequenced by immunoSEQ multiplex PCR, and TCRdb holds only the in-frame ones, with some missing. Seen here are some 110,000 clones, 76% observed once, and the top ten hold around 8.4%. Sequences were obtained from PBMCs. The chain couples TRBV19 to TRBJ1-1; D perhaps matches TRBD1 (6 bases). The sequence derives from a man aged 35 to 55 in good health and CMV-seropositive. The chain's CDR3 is CASSVTGTRTEAFF. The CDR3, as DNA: TGTGCCAGTAGTGTAACAGGGACGAGGACTGAAGCTTTCTTT.